This entry concerns a single T cell receptor beta chain. TCRdb re-derived calls from the RT-PCR reads in MiXCR, one entry per CDR3 protein. The sample has 70,000 or so distinct CDR3 sequences, around a quarter seen once. The data derive from a study of patients and donors after allogeneic stem cell transplantation. CDR1 and CDR2 (germline): SEHNR, FQNEAQ (reference sequence). CDR3 length equals 15 residues. V lost 1 base to trimming and J lost 5 bases; unmatched junction nucleotides: 7. The source is a human donor who was either an allogeneic HSCT recipient or a stem cell or donor lymphocyte infusion donor (not recorded which). It is not recorded whose cells these are; they may come from a transplant donor. The sequenced sample was blood, either unsorted or a sorted T cell fraction (not recorded which). The chain couples TRBV7-9 to TRBJ2-5; TRBD2 matches 7 bases. The CDR3 DNA follows: TGTGCCAGCAGCTTAGTTGCGGGGGTCGGGGAGACCCAGTACTTC. It codes for CASSLVAGVGETQYF.